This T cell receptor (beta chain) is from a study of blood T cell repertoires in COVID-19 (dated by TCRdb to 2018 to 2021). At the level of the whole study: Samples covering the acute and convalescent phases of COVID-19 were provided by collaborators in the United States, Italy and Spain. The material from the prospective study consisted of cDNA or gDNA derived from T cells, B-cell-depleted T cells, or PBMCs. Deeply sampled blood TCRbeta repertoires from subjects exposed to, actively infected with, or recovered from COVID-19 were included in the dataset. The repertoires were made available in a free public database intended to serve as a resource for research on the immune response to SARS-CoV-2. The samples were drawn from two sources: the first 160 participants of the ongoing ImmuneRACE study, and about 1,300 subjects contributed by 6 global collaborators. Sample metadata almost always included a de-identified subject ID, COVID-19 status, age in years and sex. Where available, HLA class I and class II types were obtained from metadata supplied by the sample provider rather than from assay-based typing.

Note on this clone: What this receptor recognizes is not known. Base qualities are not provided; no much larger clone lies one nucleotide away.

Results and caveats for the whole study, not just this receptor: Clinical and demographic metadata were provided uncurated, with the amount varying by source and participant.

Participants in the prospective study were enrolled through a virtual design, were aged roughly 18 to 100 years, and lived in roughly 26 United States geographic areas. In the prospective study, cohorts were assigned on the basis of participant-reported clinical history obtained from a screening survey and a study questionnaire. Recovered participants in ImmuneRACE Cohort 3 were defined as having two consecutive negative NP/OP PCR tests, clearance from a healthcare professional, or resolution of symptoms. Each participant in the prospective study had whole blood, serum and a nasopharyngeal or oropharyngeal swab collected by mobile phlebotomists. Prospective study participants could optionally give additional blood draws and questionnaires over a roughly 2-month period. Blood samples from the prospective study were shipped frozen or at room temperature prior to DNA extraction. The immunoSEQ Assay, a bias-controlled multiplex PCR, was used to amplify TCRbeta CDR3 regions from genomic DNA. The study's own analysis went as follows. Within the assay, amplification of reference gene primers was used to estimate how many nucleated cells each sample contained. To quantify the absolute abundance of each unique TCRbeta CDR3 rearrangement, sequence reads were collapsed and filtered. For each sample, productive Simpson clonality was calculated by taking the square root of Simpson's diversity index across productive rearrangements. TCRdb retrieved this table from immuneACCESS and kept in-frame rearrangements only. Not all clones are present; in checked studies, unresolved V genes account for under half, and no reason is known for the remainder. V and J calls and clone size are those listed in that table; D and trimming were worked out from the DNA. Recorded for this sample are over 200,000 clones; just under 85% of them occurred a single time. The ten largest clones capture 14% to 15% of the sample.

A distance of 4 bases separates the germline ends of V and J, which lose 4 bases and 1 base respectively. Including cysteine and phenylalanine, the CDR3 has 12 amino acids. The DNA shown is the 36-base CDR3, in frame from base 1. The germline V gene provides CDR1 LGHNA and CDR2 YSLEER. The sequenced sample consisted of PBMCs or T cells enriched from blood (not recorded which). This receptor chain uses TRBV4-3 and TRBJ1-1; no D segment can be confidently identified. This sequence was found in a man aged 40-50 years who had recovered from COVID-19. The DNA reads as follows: TGCGCCAGCAGCCTTCAGAACACTGAAGCTTTCTTT. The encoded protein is CASSLQNTEAFF.